This TCR beta chain was identified during a study of blood T cell repertoires in COVID-19. Clones were read by immunoSEQ multiplex PCR, and TCRdb kept only the in-frame ones, dropping some. The sample has roughly 230,000 clones; around 82% are singletons. The CDR3 covers 13 residues. V lost 0 bases and J 0 bases, leaving 6 bases between the germline ends. Germline V gene sequence: CDR1 GTSNPN, CDR2 SVGIG (reference sequence). This receptor was taken from a man between 40 and 49 years old with active or convalescent COVID-19. The sequenced material came from peripheral blood. The J gene is TRBJ2-7, the V gene TRBV30, with D possibly being TRBD1 (6 bases). The DNA of the CDR3 is TGTGCCTGGAGTGTGGGGGCCTCCTACGAGCAGTACTTC. Its translation: CAWSVGASYEQYF. Filled out from reference TRBV30 and TRBJ2-7, the complete variable domain reads SQTIHQWPATLVQPVGSPLSLECTVEGTSNPNLYWYRQAAGRGLQLLFYSVGIGQISSEVPQNLSASRPQDRQFILSSKKLLLSDSGFYLCAWSVGASYEQYFGPGTRLTVT.